The entry that follows covers one T cell receptor beta chain sequence. The target antigen is unknown. This specimen comes from a study of blood T cell dynamics during melanoma immunotherapy. Study-wide context: Standard first-line treatment here was pembrolizumab or nivolumab plus ipilimumab in metastatic melanoma. Notes on the study in general: Unlike progressors, later disease-control patients had W3 repertoires gaining clonality or diversity.

Noted time point: week 3, after first cycle of checkpoint inhibitor. At 12 weeks after first infusion, RECIST 1.1 defined response for most patients. Measured with immunoSEQ multiplex PCR; TCRdb has only the in-frame clones, and not every one. This table holds under 9,500 clones, 75% to 90% found once. The TCR sequence derives from a human donor with melanoma. The specimen comprised blood, sampled from a patient treated with checkpoint blockade.

The CDR3 DNA reads TGTGCCATGGCGCCGGGACAACCTAACTATGGCTACACCTTC. It is translated as CAMAPGQPNYGYTF. The chain carries TRBV10-3 and TRBJ1-2; D perhaps matches TRBD1 (6 bases). V dropped 9 bases and J dropped 0 bases, with 14 bases sitting between them. Germline V gene lookup returns CDR1 ENHRY and CDR2 SYGVKD. The CDR3 sequence is 14 residues long.